These 30 T cell receptor beta chains originate from one sample sequenced in a study of blood T cell repertoires in COVID-19. Sequencing was performed with immunoSEQ multiplex PCR; in TCRdb, only in-frame clones are kept and a portion is missing. The sample has some 70,000 clones, roughly 84% seen once; the top ten hold about 6.6%. Input material: peripheral blood. The source is a man between 45 and 60 years old with active COVID-19.

This sequence joins TRBV5-8 and TRBJ2-1; 8 positions match TRBD2. The junction had 9 bases not matched to a gene; V was cut back by 5 bases and J by 5 bases. Germline assignment: CDR1 SGHTS and CDR2 YDEGEE. CDR3 length: 15 amino acids. CDR3 DNA sequence: TGTGCCAGCAGTCAGAGCGGGGGAGCGAACAATGAGCAGTTCTTC. As protein: CASSQSGGANNEQFF.

J is TRBJ2-3 and V is TRBV27; maybe TRBD2 (5 bases). Germline CDR1 and CDR2: MNHEY and SMNVEV (reference sequence). CDR3 length equals 15 residues. The V end lost 10 bases, the J end lost 4 bases, and 21 bases lay between the germline ends. CDR3 DNA: TGTGCCACACGGGGATCCGGGCCGTGGCCAGATACGCAGTATTTT. This codes for CATRGSGPWPDTQYF.

The genes are TRBV4-3 and TRBJ1-1, with TRBD1 identical over 8 bases. The CDR3 sequence is 17 residues long. V was clipped by 1 base and J by 1 base; unmatched bases: 8. Germline lookup yields CDR1 LGHNA and CDR2 YSLEER. CDR3 protein: CASSQGASGTGNTEAFF. For the CDR3, the DNA is TGCGCCAGCAGCCAAGGAGCCTCCGGGACAGGGAACACTGAAGCTTTCTTT.

The rearrangement uses TRBV20-1 and TRBJ2-1; D ambiguous. The CDR3 has 11 amino acids. Trimming took 6 bases from V and 10 from J, leaving 13 bases between them. Germline V CDR1 and CDR2: DFQATT, SNEGSKA (reference sequence). CDR3 region: CSASAKTEQFF. In DNA, the CDR3 is TGCAGTGCATCCGCTAAGACAGAGCAGTTCTTC.

The chain couples TRBV28 to TRBJ2-7, with 9 positions matching TRBD1. Germline V CDR1 and CDR2: MDHEN, SYDVKM. V shed 5 bases and J 0 bases; nucleotides not matched to a gene: 11. CDR3 length equals 17 residues. The CDR3 sequence: CASSRVQGATPSYEQYF. As DNA, the CDR3 is TGTGCCAGCAGTAGAGTACAGGGGGCGACCCCCTCCTACGAGCAGTACTTC. The variable domain in full, with the rest retrieved from reference TRBV28 and TRBJ2-7, is DVKVTQSSRYLVKRTGEKVFLECVQDMDHENMFWYRQDPGLGLRLIYFSYDVKMKEKGDIPEGYSVSREKKERFSLILESASTNQTSMYLCASSRVQGATPSYEQYFGPGTRLTVT.

The rearrangement joins TRBV6-5 to TRBJ2-7, with D possibly being TRBD2 (6 bases). Germline CDR1 is MNHEY and CDR2 is SVGAGI. Trimming pared 5 bases from V and 2 bases from J, leaving 16 bases between. The length of the CDR3 is 15 residues. The CDR3 bases are TGTGCCAGCAGTACCGGGCCCGGGGGACCCTACGAGCAGTACTTC. Protein: CASSTGPGGPYEQYF.

The rearrangement joins TRBV2 to TRBJ2-1; 14 nucleotides align to TRBD2. CDR3 length equals 14 residues. Germline assignment: CDR1 SNHLY and CDR2 FYNNEI. Germline trimming cut 8 bases from V and 10 bases from J; bases unmatched to any gene: 7. CDR3 nucleotide sequence: TGTGCCAGCTCCCGACTAGCGGGGGGGTACGAGCAGTTCTTC. It specifies CASSRLAGGYEQFF.

The sample holds a few counts of this clone. The chain combines TRBV5-4 with TRBJ2-7; TRBD1 matches 11 bases. This CDR3 contains 14 residues. Germline values: CDR1 SGHNT, CDR2 YYREEE (reference sequence). J was trimmed by 6 bases and V by 2 bases; bases with no gene match: 4. CDR3 region: CASSFRDRGSEQYF. In DNA, the CDR3 is TGTGCCAGCAGCTTCCGGGACAGGGGGTCCGAGCAGTACTTC.

This clone turned up a few times. The chain links TRBV18 to TRBJ1-2, with 9 bases that match TRBD1. V lost 4 bases to trimming and J lost 6 bases; unmatched junction nucleotides: 3. The germline gives CDR1 KGHSH, CDR2 LQKENI. The CDR3 is 13 amino acids. The CDR3: CASSQGQGDGYTF. DNA of the CDR3: TGTGCCAGCTCACAGGGACAGGGCGATGGCTACACCTTC.

This sequence joins TRBV11-2 and TRBJ1-5; TRBD1 might be the D (5 bases). The CDR3 has 12 residues. V dropped 6 bases and J dropped 12 bases, with 15 bases sitting between them. CDR1 and CDR2 from the germline V gene are SGHAT and FQNNGV. The CDR3 loop is CASSQGGGNQHF. In nucleotides, the CDR3 is TGTGCCAGCAGTCAAGGTGGGGGGAACCAGCATTTT.

This clone was counted a single time. The rearrangement joins TRBV5-1 to TRBJ2-3; 8 bases match TRBD1. Germline CDR1 reads SGHRS; CDR2 reads YFSETQ. The length of the CDR3 is 14 residues. After removal of 0 bases from V and 6 bases from J, the junction contained 3 bases not matched to a gene. CDR3 protein: CASSLGRGLDTQYF. The CDR3 DNA sequence: TGCGCCAGCAGCTTGGGCAGGGGGCTGGATACGCAGTATTTT.

V gene TRBV7-3 combines with J gene TRBJ2-1; D is perhaps TRBD1 (5 bases). Germline CDR1 is SGHTA and CDR2 is FQGTGA. CDR3 size: 16 residues. V lost 0 bases and J 0 bases, leaving 9 bases between the germline ends. Here the CDR3 reads CASSLTPDSSYNEQFF. The DNA for the CDR3 is TGTGCCAGCAGCTTAACCCCTGACAGCTCCTACAATGAGCAGTTCTTC.

This chain links TRBV18 with TRBJ1-6; D is perhaps TRBD1 (5 bases). The germline CDR1 and CDR2 sequences are KGHSH and LQKENI. CDR3 length equals 19 residues. The V end was cut by 1 base, the J end by 0 bases, with 16 bases between. The CDR3 is CASSPLATGISSYNSPLHF. The DNA of the CDR3 is TGTGCCAGCTCACCACTCGCTACAGGAATCAGCTCCTATAATTCACCCCTCCACTTT.

This clone was recorded a few times. This chain connects TRBV4-3 to TRBJ2-2; TRBD2 might be the D (5 bases). With 0 bases removed from V and 6 bases from J, the gap between germline ends came to 17 bases. This CDR3 has 17 amino acids. CDR1 LGHNA and CDR2 YSLEER come from the germline V gene. This chain's CDR3 is CASSQDPGLAESGELFF. The CDR3 DNA follows: TGCGCCAGCAGCCAAGATCCCGGTCTAGCTGAATCCGGGGAGCTGTTTTTT.

The chain joins TRBV28 to TRBJ2-3; 16 bases map to TRBD2. The CDR3 totals 15 residues. CDR1 MDHEN and CDR2 SYDVKM come from the germline V gene. V shed 10 bases and J 4 bases; nucleotides not matched to a gene: 5. The CDR3 region is CATGLAGGAADTQYF. CDR3 nucleotide sequence: TGTGCCACGGGACTAGCGGGGGGGGCCGCAGATACGCAGTATTTT. The full variable domain, with the rest looked up from reference TRBV28 and TRBJ2-3, is DVKVTQSSRYLVKRTGEKVFLECVQDMDHENMFWYRQDPGLGLRLIYFSYDVKMKEKGDIPEGYSVSREKKERFSLILESASTNQTSMYLCATGLAGGAADTQYFGPGTRLTVL.

The chain has TRBV5-1 and TRBJ1-3; possibly TRBD1 for D (6 bases). The CDR3 has 15 residues. Trimming pared 0 bases from V and 1 base from J, leaving 8 bases between. From germline, CDR1 is SGHRS and CDR2 YFSETQ. The CDR3 reads CASSLGQESGNTIYF. CDR3 sequence (DNA): TGCGCCAGCAGCTTGGGACAGGAGTCTGGAAACACCATATATTTT.

This chain connects TRBV7-3 to TRBJ2-5; the match to TRBD1 covers 7 bases. Germline CDR1 reads SGHTA; CDR2 reads FQGTGA. Trimming took 10 bases from V and 5 from J; bases not matched to a gene: 10. The CDR3 consists of 13 residues. CDR3 residues: CATAQGMGETQYF. The CDR3 region has the DNA TGTGCCACCGCACAGGGGATGGGGGAGACCCAGTACTTC.

This sequence joins TRBV12-3 or TRBV12-4 and TRBJ2-5; D is possibly TRBD2 (5 bases). V was trimmed by 3 bases and J by 3 bases, leaving 8 bases between them. This CDR3 comprises 13 residues. The DNA for the CDR3 is TGTGCCAGCAGTTTCCTCGGGAAAGAGACCCAGTACTTC. It codes for CASSFLGKETQYF.

The CDR3 loop is CASSLLAVVNTEAFF. The DNA for the CDR3 is TGCGCCAGCAGCTTGCTGGCGGTCGTGAACACTGAAGCTTTCTTT. V is TRBV5-1 and J is TRBJ1-1; D gene uncertain. The germline CDR1 and CDR2 sequences are SGHRS and YFSETQ. This CDR3 comprises 15 residues. The V end was cut by 1 base, the J end by 0 bases, with 10 bases between.

This chain uses TRBV4-3 with TRBJ2-3; possibly TRBD2 for D (5 bases). Germline V CDR1 and CDR2: LGHNA, YSLEER. The ends were cut back, 0 bases at V and 0 bases at J, with 13 bases in the middle. This CDR3 spans 17 amino acids. CDR3 sequence reads: CASSQDGRRVSTDTQYF. CDR3 sequence (DNA): TGCGCCAGCAGCCAAGATGGCCGGCGGGTGAGCACAGATACGCAGTATTTT.

The chain has TRBV4-1 and TRBJ1-2; 12 bases are shared with TRBD1. CDR3 length equals 15 residues. The germline V gene has CDR1 MGHRA and CDR2 YSYEKL. After removal of 0 bases from V and 7 bases from J, the junction contained 3 bases not matched to a gene. The CDR3 spells CASSQEGQGAAGYTF. The CDR3 nucleotides read TGCGCCAGCAGCCAAGAGGGACAGGGGGCGGCTGGCTACACCTTC.

The rearrangement joins TRBV24-1 to TRBJ2-1; 7 bases line up with TRBD2. The germline V gene has CDR1 KGHDR and CDR2 SFDVKD. Germline trimming cut 6 bases from V and 0 bases from J; bases unmatched to any gene: 1. The length of the CDR3 is 14 residues. The chain's CDR3 is CATSSGGSYNEQFF. The CDR3 coding sequence is TGTGCCACCAGTTCGGGGGGCTCCTACAATGAGCAGTTCTTC.

This clone was detected only once. The chain recombines TRBV15 with TRBJ2-7; 10 nucleotides align to TRBD2. The J segment lost 6 bases and the V segment lost 5 bases, leaving 7 bases of the junction unmatched. The CDR3 loop spans 14 amino acids. The germline CDR1 and CDR2 sequences are LNHNV and YYDKDF (reference sequence). CDR3: CATSASGRASEQYF. For the CDR3, the DNA is TGTGCCACCAGCGCGAGCGGGAGGGCCTCCGAGCAGTACTTC.

The chain couples TRBV19 to TRBJ1-5, with 7 bases aligning to TRBD1. Germline loops: CDR1 LNHDA, CDR2 SQIVND (reference sequence). The ends lost 5 bases at V and 1 base at J; junction bases unmatched: 8. The CDR3 is 16 residues long. CDR3 protein: CASSSMTRGSNQPQHF. The CDR3 DNA follows: TGTGCCAGTAGTTCAATGACCAGGGGGAGCAATCAGCCCCAGCATTTT.

This clone was found once. The chain uses TRBV11-3 and TRBJ2-5; the D gene is possibly TRBD2 (6 bases). The germline gives CDR1 SGHNT, CDR2 YENEEA. The V end lost 5 bases, the J end lost 1 base, and 8 bases lay between the germline ends. The CDR3 has 13 amino acids. In DNA, the CDR3 is TGTGCCAGCAGCGGGACTGGCCAAGAGACCCAGTACTTC. Protein product: CASSGTGQETQYF.

The J gene is TRBJ2-7, the V gene TRBV24-1; TRBD2 matches 10 bases. The germline gives CDR1 KGHDR, CDR2 SFDVKD. This CDR3 has 14 amino acids. Unmatched junction bases numbered 5, after V lost 10 bases and J lost 0 bases. The CDR3, as DNA: TGTGCCACAAGTCCTAGCGGGAGCTCCTACGAGCAGTACTTC. This encodes CATSPSGSSYEQYF.

The chain couples TRBV7-2 to TRBJ1-3, with 7 bases that match TRBD1. V shed 10 bases, J shed 4 bases, and the junction held 4 bases outside the gene matches. This CDR3 spans 12 amino acids. Per the germline V gene, CDR1 is SGHTA and CDR2 is FQGNSA. CDR3 bases: TGTGCCATCTTGACAGGGGGAAACACCATATATTTT. It codes for CAILTGGNTIYF.

The chain couples TRBV6-5 to TRBJ2-7, with 8 bases that match TRBD1. Germline V CDR1 and CDR2: MNHEY, SVGAGI. CDR3 length: 13 amino acids. V was clipped by 6 bases and J by 3 bases; unmatched bases: 4. The CDR3 DNA follows: TGTGCCAGCAGCGACAGGGGATTCTACGAGCAGTACTTC. As protein: CASSDRGFYEQYF.

Notes on this clone: Germline is not matched at one junction end, which may reflect a read error. J is TRBJ2-3 and V is TRBV7-7; 11 bases map to TRBD2. This CDR3 spans 14 amino acids. Germline V gene lookup returns CDR1 SSHAT and CDR2 FNYEAQ (reference sequence). Written as DNA, the CDR3 is TGTGCTAGCAGTTACGGACTAGCGGGCGATACGCAGTATTTT. Its translation is CASSYGLAGDTQYF.

This clone was recorded once. The rearrangement links TRBV7-2 to TRBJ1-6; 8 nucleotides align to TRBD1. CDR3 length equals 16 residues. CDR1 and CDR2 (germline): SGHTA, FQGNSA. Trimming cost V 5 bases and J 1 base; bases outside gene matches: 4. The chain's CDR3 is CASSLRTGSYNSPLHF. CDR3 nucleotide sequence: TGTGCCAGCAGCCTCAGGACAGGGTCCTATAATTCACCCCTCCACTTT.